This T cell receptor (beta chain) was obtained from a study of blood T cell repertoires in COVID-19. Germline V gives CDR1 MNHEY, CDR2 SVGAGI. The CDR3 length is 15 residues. The V end was cut by 5 bases, the J end by 3 bases, with 16 bases between. The table came from immunoSEQ multiplex PCR; TCRdb's copy has only in-frame clones and leaves some out. The repertoire consists of about 220,000 clones, with about 90% occurring once and the leading ten covering less than 15%. The source is a man younger than 45 who had been exposed to COVID-19. Sequencing used PBMCs or T cells enriched from blood (not recorded which). The chain uses TRBV6-5 and TRBJ1-1; perhaps TRBD1 as D (6 bases). Written as DNA, the CDR3 is TGTGCCAGCAGTCGAAACAGGGTAGGGGACACTGAAGCTTTCTTT. Protein: CASSRNRVGDTEAFF.